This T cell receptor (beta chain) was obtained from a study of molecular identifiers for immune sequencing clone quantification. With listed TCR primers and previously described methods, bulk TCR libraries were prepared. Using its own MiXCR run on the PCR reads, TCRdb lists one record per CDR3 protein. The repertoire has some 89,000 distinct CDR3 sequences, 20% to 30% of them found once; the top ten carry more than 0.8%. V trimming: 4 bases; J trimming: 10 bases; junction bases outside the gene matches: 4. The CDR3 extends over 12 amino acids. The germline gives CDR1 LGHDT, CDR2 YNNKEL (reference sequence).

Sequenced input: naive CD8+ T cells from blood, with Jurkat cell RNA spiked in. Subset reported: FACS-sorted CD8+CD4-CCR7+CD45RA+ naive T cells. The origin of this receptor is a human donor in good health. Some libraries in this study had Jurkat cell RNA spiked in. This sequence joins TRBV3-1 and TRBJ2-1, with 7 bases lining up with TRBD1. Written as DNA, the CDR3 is TGTGCCAGCAGCCCGACAGGGAACGAGCAGTTCTTC. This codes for CASSPTGNEQFF.